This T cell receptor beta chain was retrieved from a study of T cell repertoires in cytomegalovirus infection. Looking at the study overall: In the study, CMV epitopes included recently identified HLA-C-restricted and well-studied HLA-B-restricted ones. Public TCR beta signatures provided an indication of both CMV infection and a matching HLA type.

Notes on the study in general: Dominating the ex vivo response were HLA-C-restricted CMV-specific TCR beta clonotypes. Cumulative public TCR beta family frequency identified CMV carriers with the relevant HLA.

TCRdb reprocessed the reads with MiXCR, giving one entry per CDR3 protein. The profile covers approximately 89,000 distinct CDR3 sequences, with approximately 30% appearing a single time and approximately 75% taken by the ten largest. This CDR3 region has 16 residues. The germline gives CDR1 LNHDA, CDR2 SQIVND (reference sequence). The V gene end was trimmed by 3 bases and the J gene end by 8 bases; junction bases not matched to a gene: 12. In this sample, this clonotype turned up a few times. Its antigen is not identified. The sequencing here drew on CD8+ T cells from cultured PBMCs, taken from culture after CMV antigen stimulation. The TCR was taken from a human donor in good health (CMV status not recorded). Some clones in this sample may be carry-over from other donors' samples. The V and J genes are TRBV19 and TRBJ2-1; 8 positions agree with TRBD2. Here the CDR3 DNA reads TGTGCCAGTAGTATCCACCCCGGGACTAGTGTCGATGAGCAGTTCTTC. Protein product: CASSIHPGTSVDEQFF.